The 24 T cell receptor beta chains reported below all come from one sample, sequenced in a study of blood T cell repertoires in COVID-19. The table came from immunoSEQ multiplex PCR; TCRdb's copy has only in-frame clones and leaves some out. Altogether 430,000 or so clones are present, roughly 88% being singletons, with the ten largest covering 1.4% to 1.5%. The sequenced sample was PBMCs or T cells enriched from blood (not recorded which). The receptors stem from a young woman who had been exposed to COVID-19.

CDR3 region: CASSLDYYGYTF. Written as DNA, the CDR3 is TGTGCCAGCAGTCTCGACTACTATGGCTACACCTTC. V is TRBV12-3 or TRBV12-4 and J is TRBJ1-2, with D unclear. The length of the CDR3 is 12 residues. With 5 bases removed from V and 3 bases from J, the gap between germline ends came to 7 bases.

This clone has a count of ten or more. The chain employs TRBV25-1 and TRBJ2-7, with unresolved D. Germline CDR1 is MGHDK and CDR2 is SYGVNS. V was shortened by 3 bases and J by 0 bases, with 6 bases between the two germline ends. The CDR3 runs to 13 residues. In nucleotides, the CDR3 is TGTGCCAGCAGTGAGCACAGCTCCTACGAGCAGTACTTC. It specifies CASSEHSSYEQYF.

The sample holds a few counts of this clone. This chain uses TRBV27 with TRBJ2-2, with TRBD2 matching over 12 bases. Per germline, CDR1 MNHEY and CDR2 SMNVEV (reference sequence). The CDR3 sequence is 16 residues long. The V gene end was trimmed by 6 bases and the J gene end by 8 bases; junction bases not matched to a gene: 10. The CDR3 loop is CASSQTSGGIEGELFF. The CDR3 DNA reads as TGTGCCAGCAGCCAAACTAGCGGGGGGATTGAAGGGGAGCTGTTTTTT.

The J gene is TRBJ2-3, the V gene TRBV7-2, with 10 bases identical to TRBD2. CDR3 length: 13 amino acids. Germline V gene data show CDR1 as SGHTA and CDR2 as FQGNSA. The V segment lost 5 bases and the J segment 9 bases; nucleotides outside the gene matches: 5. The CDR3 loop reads CASSRTSGFTQYF. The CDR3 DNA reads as TGTGCCAGCAGCCGGACTAGCGGTTTCACGCAGTATTTT.

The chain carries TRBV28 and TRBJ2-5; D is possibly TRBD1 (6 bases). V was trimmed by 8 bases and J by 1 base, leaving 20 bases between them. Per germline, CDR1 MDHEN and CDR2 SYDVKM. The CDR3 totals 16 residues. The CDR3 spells CASLAPRGSGQETQYF. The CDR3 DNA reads TGTGCCAGCCTTGCTCCCAGGGGTTCGGGCCAAGAGACCCAGTACTTC.

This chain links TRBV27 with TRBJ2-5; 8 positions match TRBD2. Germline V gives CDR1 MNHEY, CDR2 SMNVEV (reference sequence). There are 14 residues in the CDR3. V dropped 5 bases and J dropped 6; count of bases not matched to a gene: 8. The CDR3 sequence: CASSPLTSAQTQYF. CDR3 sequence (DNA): TGTGCCAGCAGTCCCCTGACTAGCGCACAGACCCAGTACTTC.

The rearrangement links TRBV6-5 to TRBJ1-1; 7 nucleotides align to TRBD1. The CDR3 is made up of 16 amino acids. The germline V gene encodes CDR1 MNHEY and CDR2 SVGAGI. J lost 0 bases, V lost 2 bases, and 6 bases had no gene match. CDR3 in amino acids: CASSYRDRGLNTEAFF. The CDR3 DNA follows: TGTGCCAGCAGTTACCGGGACAGAGGCTTGAACACTGAAGCTTTCTTT.

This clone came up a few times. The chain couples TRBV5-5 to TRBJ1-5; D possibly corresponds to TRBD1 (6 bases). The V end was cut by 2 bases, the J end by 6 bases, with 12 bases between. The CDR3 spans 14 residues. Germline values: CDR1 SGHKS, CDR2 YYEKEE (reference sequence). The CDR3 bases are TGTGCCAGCAGCTTACACAGGGATACTCAGCCCCAGCATTTT. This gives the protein CASSLHRDTQPQHF.

CDR3 residues: CASSTGTGSSYNSPLHF. The CDR3 DNA is TGTGCCAGTAGTACAGGGACTGGAAGCTCCTATAATTCACCCCTCCACTTT. This sequence joins TRBV19 and TRBJ1-6; D is perhaps TRBD1 (5 bases). The V end lost 4 bases, the J end lost 0 bases, and 13 bases lay between the germline ends. Looked up from germline, CDR1 is LNHDA and CDR2 is SQIVND (reference sequence). The CDR3 is 17 amino acids.

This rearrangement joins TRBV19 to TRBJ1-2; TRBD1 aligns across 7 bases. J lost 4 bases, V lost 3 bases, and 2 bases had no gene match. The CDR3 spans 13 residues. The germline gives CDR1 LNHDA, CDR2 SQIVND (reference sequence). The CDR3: CASSIRDSYGYTF. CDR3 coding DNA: TGTGCCAGTAGTATTCGGGACAGCTATGGCTACACCTTC.

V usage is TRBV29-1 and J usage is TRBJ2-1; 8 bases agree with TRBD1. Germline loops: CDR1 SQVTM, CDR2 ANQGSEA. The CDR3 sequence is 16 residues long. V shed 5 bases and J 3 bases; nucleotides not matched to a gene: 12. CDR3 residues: CSVSRGPYPGYNEQFF. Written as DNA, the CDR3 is TGCAGCGTTAGCAGGGGGCCCTACCCGGGCTACAATGAGCAGTTCTTC.

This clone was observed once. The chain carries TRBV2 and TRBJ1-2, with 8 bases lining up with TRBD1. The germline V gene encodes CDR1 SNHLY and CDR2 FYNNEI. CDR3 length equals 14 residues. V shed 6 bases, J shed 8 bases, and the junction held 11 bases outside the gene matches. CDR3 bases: TGTGCCAGCAGCCCGGGACAGGTAAAGAGCGGCTACACCTTC. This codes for CASSPGQVKSGYTF.

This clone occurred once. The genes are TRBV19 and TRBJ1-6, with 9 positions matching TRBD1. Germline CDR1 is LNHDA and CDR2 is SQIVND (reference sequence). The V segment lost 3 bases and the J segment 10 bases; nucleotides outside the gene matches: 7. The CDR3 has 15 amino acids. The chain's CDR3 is CASSIGQGKWSPLHF. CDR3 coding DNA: TGTGCCAGTAGTATCGGACAGGGGAAGTGGTCACCCCTCCACTTT.

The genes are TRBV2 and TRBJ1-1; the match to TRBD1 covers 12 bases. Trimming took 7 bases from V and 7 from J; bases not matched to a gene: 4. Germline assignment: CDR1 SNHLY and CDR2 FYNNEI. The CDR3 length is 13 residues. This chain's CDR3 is CASTGQGAGEAFF. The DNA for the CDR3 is TGTGCCAGCACGGGACAGGGGGCCGGTGAAGCTTTCTTT.

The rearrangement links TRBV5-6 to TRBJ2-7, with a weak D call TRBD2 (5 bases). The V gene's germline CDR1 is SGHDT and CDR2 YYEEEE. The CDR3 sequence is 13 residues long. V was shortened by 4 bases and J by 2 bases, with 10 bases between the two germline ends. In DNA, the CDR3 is TGTGCCAGCAGCCACGGGGATACCTACGAGCAGTACTTC. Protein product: CASSHGDTYEQYF.

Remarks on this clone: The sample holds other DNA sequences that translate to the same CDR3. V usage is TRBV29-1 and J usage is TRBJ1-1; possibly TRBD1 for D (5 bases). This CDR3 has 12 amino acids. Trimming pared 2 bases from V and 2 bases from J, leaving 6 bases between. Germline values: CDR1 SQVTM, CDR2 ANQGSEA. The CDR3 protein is CSVEQGNTEAFF. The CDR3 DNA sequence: TGCAGCGTTGAACAGGGAAACACTGAAGCTTTCTTT.

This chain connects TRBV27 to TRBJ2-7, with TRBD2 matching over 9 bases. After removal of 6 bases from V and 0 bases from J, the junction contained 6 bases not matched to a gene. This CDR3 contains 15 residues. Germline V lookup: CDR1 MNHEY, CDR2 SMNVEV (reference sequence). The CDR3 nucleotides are TGTGCCAGCAGCCGGAGCGGGGGGAACTCCTACGAGCAGTACTTC. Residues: CASSRSGGNSYEQYF.

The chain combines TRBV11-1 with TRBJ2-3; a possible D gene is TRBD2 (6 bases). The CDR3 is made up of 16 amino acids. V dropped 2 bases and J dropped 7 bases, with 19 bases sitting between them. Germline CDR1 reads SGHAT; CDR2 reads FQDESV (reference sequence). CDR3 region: CASSLPPGVAEYTQYF. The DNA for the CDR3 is TGTGCCAGCAGCTTACCCCCGGGGGTAGCTGAATATACGCAGTATTTT.

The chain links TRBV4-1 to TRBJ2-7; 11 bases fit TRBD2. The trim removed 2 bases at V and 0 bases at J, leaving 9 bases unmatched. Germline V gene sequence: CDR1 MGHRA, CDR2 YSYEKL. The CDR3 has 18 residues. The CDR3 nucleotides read TGCGCCAGCAGCCAAAGTACCGGACTAGCGGGCTTCTCCTACGAGCAGTACTTC. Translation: CASSQSTGLAGFSYEQYF.

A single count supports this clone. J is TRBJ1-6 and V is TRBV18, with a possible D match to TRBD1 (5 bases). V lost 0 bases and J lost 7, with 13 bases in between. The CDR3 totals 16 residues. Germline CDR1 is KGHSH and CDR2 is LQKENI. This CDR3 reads CASSPPVEGRNSPLHF. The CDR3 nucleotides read TGTGCCAGCTCACCACCGGTGGAGGGGAGGAATTCACCCCTCCACTTT. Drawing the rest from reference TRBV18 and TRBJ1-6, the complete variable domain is NAGVMQNPRHLVRRRGQEARLRCSPMKGHSHVYWYRQLPEEGLKFMVYLQKENIIDESGMPKERFSAEFPKEGPSILRIQQVVRGDSAAYFCASSPPVEGRNSPLHFGNGTRLTVT.

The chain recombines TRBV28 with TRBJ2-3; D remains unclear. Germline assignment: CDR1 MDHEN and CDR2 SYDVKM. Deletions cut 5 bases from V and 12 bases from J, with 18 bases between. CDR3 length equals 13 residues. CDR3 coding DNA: TGTGCCAGCAGTCCCGCCCCGATCACAGAACAGTATTTT. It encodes CASSPAPITEQYF.

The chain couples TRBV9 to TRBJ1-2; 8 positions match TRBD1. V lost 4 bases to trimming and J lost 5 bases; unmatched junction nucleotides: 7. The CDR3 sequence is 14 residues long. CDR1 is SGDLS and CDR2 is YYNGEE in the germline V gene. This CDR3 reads CASSKDRGGYGYTF. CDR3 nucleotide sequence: TGTGCCAGCAGCAAAGACAGGGGTGGGTATGGCTACACCTTC.

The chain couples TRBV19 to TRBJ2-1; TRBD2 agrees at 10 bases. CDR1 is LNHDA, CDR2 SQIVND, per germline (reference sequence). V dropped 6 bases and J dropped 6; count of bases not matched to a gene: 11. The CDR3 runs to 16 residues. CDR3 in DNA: TGTGCCAGTAGCTTTCCCCTAGCGGGAGTAGGCAATGAGCAGTTCTTC. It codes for CASSFPLAGVGNEQFF. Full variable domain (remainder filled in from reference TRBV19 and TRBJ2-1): DGGITQSPKYLFRKEGQNVTLSCEQNLNHDAMYWYRQDPGQGLRLIYYSQIVNDFQKGDIAEGYSVSREKKESFPLTVTSAQKNPTAFYLCASSFPLAGVGNEQFFGPGTRLTVL.

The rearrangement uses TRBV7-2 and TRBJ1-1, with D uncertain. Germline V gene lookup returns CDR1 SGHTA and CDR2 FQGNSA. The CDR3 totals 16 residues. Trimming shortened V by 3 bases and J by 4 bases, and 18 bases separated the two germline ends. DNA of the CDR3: TGTGCCAGCAGCTTGTCAGTGAGGGCAGGCGTCACTGAAGCTTTCTTT. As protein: CASSLSVRAGVTEAFF.